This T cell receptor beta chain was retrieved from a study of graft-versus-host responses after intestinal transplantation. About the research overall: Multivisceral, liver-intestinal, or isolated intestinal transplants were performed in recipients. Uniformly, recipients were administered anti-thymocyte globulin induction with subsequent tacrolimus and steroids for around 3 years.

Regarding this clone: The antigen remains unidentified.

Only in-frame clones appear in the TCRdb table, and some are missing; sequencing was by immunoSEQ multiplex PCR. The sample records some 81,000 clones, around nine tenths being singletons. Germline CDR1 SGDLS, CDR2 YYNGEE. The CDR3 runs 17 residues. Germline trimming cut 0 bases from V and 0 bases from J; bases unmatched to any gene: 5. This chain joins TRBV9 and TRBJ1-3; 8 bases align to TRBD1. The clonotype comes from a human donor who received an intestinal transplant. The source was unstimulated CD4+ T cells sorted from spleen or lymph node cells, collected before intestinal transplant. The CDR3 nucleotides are TGTGCCAGCAGCGTAGTTGGGACAGGATTCTCTGGAAACACCATATATTTT. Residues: CASSVVGTGFSGNTIYF.